Below are 19 T cell receptor beta chains sequenced from a single sample in a study of identical twins. TCRdb recomputed calls from the 5' RACE reads with MiXCR, one row per CDR3 protein. The profile shows fewer than 250,000 distinct CDR3 sequences, approximately 7.8% of them singletons. These sequences were also reported in another study, on yellow fever vaccine responses in identical twins.

The specimen was CD8+ T cells sorted from blood. All receptors come from a young woman in good health.

This clonotype was seen only once. A read error may explain this, as a much larger clone is one base away. The chain employs TRBV20-1 and TRBJ2-2; D is ambiguous. V was trimmed by 1 base and J by 9 bases, leaving 9 bases between them. Germline-derived CDR1 and CDR2 are DFQATT and SNEGSKA (reference sequence). CDR3 length: 12 amino acids. The CDR3 loop reads CSARGRTRELFF. In nucleotides, the CDR3 is TGCAGTGCTAGAGGGCGGACCCGGGAGCTGTTTTTT.

The chain couples TRBV29-1 to TRBJ1-4; weak D call: TRBD1 (5 bases). The germline gives CDR1 SQVTM, CDR2 ANQGSEA. The CDR3 length is 18 residues. V was pared by 6 bases and J by 7 bases, with 30 bases between. The chain's CDR3 is CSVTAGASTQESGEKLFF. CDR3 sequence (DNA): TGCAGCGTCACAGCCGGGGCCAGCACCCAGGAGTCGGGTGAAAAACTGTTTTTT.

This clonotype was detected many times. This chain links TRBV20-1 with TRBJ1-5; D is possibly TRBD1 (5 bases). CDR3 length: 12 residues. V gave up 6 bases and J gave up 5 bases, with 11 bases separating them. Germline loops: CDR1 DFQATT, CDR2 SNEGSKA (reference sequence). CDR3 sequence reads: CSADAGYQPQHF. In DNA, the CDR3 is TGCAGTGCCGACGCAGGGTATCAGCCCCAGCATTTT.

The rearrangement joins TRBV11-2 to TRBJ2-7; the D gene is possibly TRBD2 (5 bases). Germline CDR1 is SGHAT and CDR2 is FQNNGV. V dropped 5 bases and J dropped 4 bases, with 21 bases sitting between them. This CDR3 region has 16 residues. The CDR3 nucleotides read TGTGCCAGCAGCCACCCAGAGGAGGACGGAAGATACGAGCAGTACTTC. This gives the protein CASSHPEEDGRYEQYF.

This clonotype was counted many times. The V gene is TRBV27, the J gene TRBJ2-2; no definite D call. This CDR3 spans 12 amino acids. CDR1 is MNHEY, CDR2 SMNVEV, per germline (reference sequence). The V gene lost 3 bases and the J gene lost 5 bases, with 4 bases spanning the gap. CDR3 coding DNA: TGTGCCAGCAGTTTTAGGACCGGGGAGCTGTTTTTT. Its translation: CASSFRTGELFF.

This clonotype was recorded at least ten times. The rearrangement joins TRBV4-1 to TRBJ1-3, with a tentative D call TRBD1 (5 bases). From germline, CDR1 is MGHRA and CDR2 YSYEKL. There are 15 residues in the CDR3. Between the trimmed V and J ends, which lost 1 base and 0 bases, there was a span of 7 bases. This chain's CDR3 is CASSQVRGSGNTIYF. The CDR3 DNA sequence: TGCGCCAGCAGCCAAGTAAGGGGCTCTGGAAACACCATATATTTT.

The rearrangement joins TRBV13 to TRBJ1-3, with D uncertain. The V end lost 5 bases, the J end lost 1 base, and 9 bases lay between the germline ends. This CDR3 spans 14 amino acids. Germline V gene lookup returns CDR1 PRHDT and CDR2 FYEKMQ (reference sequence). CDR3 protein: CASSPRWSGNTIYF. In DNA form, the CDR3 reads TGTGCCAGCAGCCCCCGTTGGTCTGGAAACACCATATATTTT.

Many counts were recorded for this clonotype. This CDR3 is CASSSKSQGTHNEQFF. CDR3 DNA: TGTGCCAGCAGTTCTAAATCCCAGGGGACACACAATGAGCAGTTCTTC. The chain couples TRBV12-3 or TRBV12-4 to TRBJ2-1; a possible D gene is TRBD1 (6 bases). The CDR3 contains 16 residues. Trimming removed 4 bases from V and 5 bases from J, with 18 bases in between.

V gene TRBV7-9 combines with J gene TRBJ2-5; D remains ambiguous. Germline V gene sequence: CDR1 SEHNR, CDR2 FQNEAQ (reference sequence). CDR3 length: 12 residues. Trimming took off 5 bases at V and 4 bases at J, with 8 bases between the two ends. CDR3 amino acids: CASSGPRETQYF. The CDR3 DNA reads TGTGCCAGCAGCGGGCCCAGAGAGACCCAGTACTTC.

The chain is built from TRBV5-6 and TRBJ2-5, with 7 nucleotides matching TRBD2. J lost 1 base, V lost 4 bases, and 10 bases had no gene match. The CDR3 extends over 16 amino acids. The V gene's germline CDR1 is SGHDT and CDR2 YYEEEE. CDR3 DNA sequence: TGTGCCAGCAGCCGGGGTCTTAGCGGGCCCCAAGAGACCCAGTACTTC. Its translation is CASSRGLSGPQETQYF. Looking up the rest from reference TRBV5-6 and TRBJ2-5 gives the full variable domain: DAGVTQSPTHLIKTRGQQVTLRCSPKSGHDTVSWYQQALGQGPQFIFQYYEEEERQRGNFPDRFSGHQFPNYSSELNVNALLLGDSALYLCASSRGLSGPQETQYFGPGTRLLVL.

This clonotype was picked up many times. V usage is TRBV5-5 and J usage is TRBJ2-1; D is uncertain. The CDR3 length is 14 residues. V was trimmed by 0 bases and J by 0 bases, leaving 4 bases between them. In germline, CDR1 is SGHKS, CDR2 YYEKEE (reference sequence). CDR3 sequence: CASSLGDSYNEQFF. The DNA of the CDR3 is TGTGCCAGCAGCTTGGGGGACTCCTACAATGAGCAGTTCTTC.

This clonotype was observed at least ten times. The CDR3 loop is CASSQLTGGVTEAFF. As DNA, the CDR3 is TGTGCCAGCAGCCAGCTGACAGGGGGCGTCACTGAAGCTTTCTTT. This chain connects TRBV3-1 to TRBJ1-1, with TRBD1 matching 10 bases. The CDR3 is made up of 15 amino acids. The germline gives CDR1 LGHDT, CDR2 YNNKEL (reference sequence). With 3 bases clipped from V and 4 bases from J, the junction kept 5 bases outside the gene matches.

The chain uses TRBV20-1 and TRBJ2-1; D perhaps matches TRBD2 (5 bases). The germline gives CDR1 DFQATT, CDR2 SNEGSKA (reference sequence). V was clipped by 6 bases and J by 1 base, with 13 bases between them. The CDR3 length is 14 residues. This chain's CDR3 is CSATEADSYNEQFF. DNA of the CDR3: TGCAGTGCGACGGAGGCAGATTCCTACAATGAGCAGTTCTTC.

This clonotype was detected many times. CDR3: CASSQSIDRRNTEAFF. For the CDR3, the DNA is TGTGCCAGCAGCCAAAGCATTGACAGGAGGAACACTGAAGCTTTCTTT. The rearrangement joins TRBV3-1 to TRBJ1-1; D is possibly TRBD1 (6 bases). The germline CDR1 and CDR2 sequences are LGHDT and YNNKEL (reference sequence). Deletions cut 2 bases from V and 1 base from J, with 14 bases between. CDR3 size: 16 residues.

The table lists this clonotype with a few counts. The chain is built from TRBV9 and TRBJ2-2; 10 bases fit TRBD2. The CDR3 consists of 17 residues. Trimming removed 4 bases from V and 0 bases from J; junction bases left unmatched: 6. Germline CDR1 reads SGDLS; CDR2 reads YYNGEE. The CDR3: CASSLSLAGANTGELFF. The CDR3 DNA reads as TGTGCCAGCAGCTTGAGCCTAGCGGGAGCGAACACCGGGGAGCTGTTTTTT.

This clonotype was detected ten times or more. The V call is TRBV9, the J call TRBJ2-2; D gene ambiguous. Looked up from germline, CDR1 is SGDLS and CDR2 is YYNGEE. The ends were cut back, 2 bases at V and 7 bases at J, with 9 bases in the middle. The CDR3 runs 13 residues. As DNA, the CDR3 is TGTGCCAGCAGCGTTCTAGTGAGCGGGGAGCTGTTTTTT. Translating it yields CASSVLVSGELFF.

The J gene is TRBJ1-1, the V gene TRBV7-9, with 8 bases lining up with TRBD1. The CDR3 runs 16 residues. Looked up from germline, CDR1 is SEHNR and CDR2 is FQNEAQ (reference sequence). V lost 5 bases and J lost 0; bases outside the gene matches: 8. CDR3 DNA: TGTGCCAGCAGCACACTGACAGGGGCACTGAACACTGAAGCTTTCTTT. Translation: CASSTLTGALNTEAFF.

J is TRBJ2-7 and V is TRBV5-6; TRBD1 agrees at 10 bases. The CDR3 loop spans 15 amino acids. CDR1 SGHDT and CDR2 YYEEEE come from the germline V gene. The J segment lost 4 bases and the V segment lost 0 bases, leaving 4 bases of the junction unmatched. CDR3 region: CASSLGQGALYEQYV. CDR3 DNA: TGTGCCAGCAGCTTGGGACAGGGGGCCTTATACGAGCAGTACGTC.

This clonotype was seen ten or more times. The V call is TRBV29-1, the J call TRBJ1-2, with 8 bases identical to TRBD1. Germline CDR1 reads SQVTM; CDR2 reads ANQGSEA. This CDR3 region has 18 residues. The ends lost 7 bases at V and 5 bases at J; junction bases unmatched: 24. CDR3 sequence (DNA): TGCAGCGCTATCGACAACCCGGGACAGGAGACTTCATTTTATGGCTACACCTTC. This gives the protein CSAIDNPGQETSFYGYTF.